These 26 T cell receptor beta chains originate from one sample sequenced in a study of control samples from healthy donors and cancer patients. Profiling relied on immunoSEQ multiplex PCR, and the TCRdb table lists in-frame clones only, not all of them. The sample holds 120,000 to 150,000 clones; around 94% are singletons and the top ten take over 10%. Material for sequencing was blood. The receptors here all came from a man aged 35-49 years in good health.

In this sample, this clone turned up many times. The V and J genes are TRBV5-1 and TRBJ1-1, with TRBD1 matching 8 bases. CDR3 length equals 14 residues. After removal of 3 bases from V and 3 bases from J, the junction contained 4 bases not matched to a gene. Germline loops: CDR1 SGHRS, CDR2 YFSETQ. CDR3 in amino acids: CASSYRDRYTEAFF. As DNA, the CDR3 is TGCGCCAGCAGCTACCGGGACAGGTACACTGAAGCTTTCTTT.

This rearrangement joins TRBV6-2 or TRBV6-3 to TRBJ1-1, with 7 bases that match TRBD1. The CDR3 covers 14 residues. The germline V gene has CDR1 MNHEY and CDR2 SVGEGT. V was clipped by 2 bases and J by 5 bases; unmatched bases: 5. DNA for the CDR3: TGTGCCAGCAGTTACCCAGGGGGACGAACTGAAGCTTTCTTT. Translation gives CASSYPGGRTEAFF.

This clone has only one observation. The J gene is TRBJ2-6, the V gene TRBV28, with D unclear. The CDR3 spans 14 residues. The V gene lost 3 bases and the J gene lost 0 bases, with 3 bases spanning the gap. CDR1 and CDR2 from the germline V gene are MDHEN and SYDVKM. The CDR3 here is CASSFSSGANVLTF. As DNA, the CDR3 is TGTGCCAGCAGTTTCTCCTCTGGGGCCAACGTCCTGACTTTC.

V and J are TRBV9 and TRBJ1-2, with D tentatively TRBD1 (5 bases). The V end lost 3 bases, the J end lost 5 bases, and 17 bases lay between the germline ends. The CDR3 sequence is 15 residues long. Germline assignment: CDR1 SGDLS and CDR2 YYNGEE. The CDR3 DNA reads as TGTGCCAGCAGCGAGGCGTTGGGGGAACGGTATGGCTACACCTTC. Amino acid sequence: CASSEALGERYGYTF.

V is TRBV4-3 and J is TRBJ2-3; the D is unclear. V shed 0 bases and J shed 5 bases, with 9 bases lying between them. CDR1 is LGHNA and CDR2 is YSLEER in the germline V gene. The CDR3 contains 14 residues. The CDR3 DNA sequence: TGCGCCAGCAGCCAAGACGGTCGGCGAGATACGCAGTATTTT. It specifies CASSQDGRRDTQYF.

CDR3 sequence (DNA): TGTGCCAGCAGTTTAGTTGTCACACCGTCGACCCAGTACTTC. Translation gives CASSLVVTPSTQYF. V gene TRBV28 combines with J gene TRBJ2-5, with D unresolved. The length of the CDR3 is 14 residues. Germline V gene data show CDR1 as MDHEN and CDR2 as SYDVKM. Deletions cut 2 bases from V and 7 bases from J, with 14 bases between.

To note about this clone: Other DNA sequences from this sample encode an identical CDR3 as well. This chain uses TRBV5-4 with TRBJ2-7; 10 bases agree with TRBD1. The CDR3 loop spans 18 amino acids. V lost 3 bases and J lost 1; bases outside the gene matches: 13. CDR1 SGHNT and CDR2 YYREEE come from the germline V gene (reference sequence). The CDR3 bases are TGTGCCAGCAGCTACGGGGGCTCCGGGGACAGGGGTTCCTACGAGCAGTACTTC. This sequence encodes CASSYGGSGDRGSYEQYF.

This chain links TRBV3-1 (or the pseudogene TRBV3-2) with TRBJ1-1; D ambiguous. The CDR3 runs 15 residues. V was clipped by 4 bases and J by 6 bases, with 18 bases between them. CDR1 is LGHDT and CDR2 is YNNKEL in the germline V gene (reference sequence). CDR3 amino acids: CASSPITKGGAEAFF. CDR3 in DNA: TGTGCCAGCAGCCCCATCACTAAGGGAGGCGCTGAAGCTTTCTTT.

The chain carries TRBV7-8 and TRBJ1-4; 8 nucleotides agree with TRBD1. Germline trimming cut 1 base from V and 5 bases from J; bases unmatched to any gene: 9. The CDR3 loop spans 17 amino acids. The V gene's germline CDR1 is SGHVS and CDR2 FQNEAQ. The CDR3 region is CASSLGVTGVSNEKLFF. The CDR3 DNA reads as TGTGCCAGCAGCTTAGGGGTGACAGGGGTCTCCAATGAAAAACTGTTTTTT.

This clone was seen just once. The rearrangement links TRBV28 to TRBJ2-3, with D perhaps TRBD1 or TRBD2 (5 bases each). This CDR3 contains 17 residues. Germline V gene sequence: CDR1 MDHEN, CDR2 SYDVKM. V lost 4 bases and J 10 bases, leaving 27 bases between the germline ends. The CDR3 DNA reads TGTGCCAGCAGTTCTTGGGGGTCAGGGTCCCTGTACTGTGCGCAGTATTTT. This gives the protein CASSSWGSGSLYCAQYF.

The rearrangement uses TRBV5-6 and TRBJ1-2; 9 bases agree with TRBD1. CDR3 length: 13 amino acids. V lost 7 bases to trimming and J lost 7 bases; unmatched junction nucleotides: 8. CDR1 is SGHDT, CDR2 YYEEEE, per germline. The CDR3 is CASFSGTGFGYTF. The CDR3 bases are TGTGCCAGCTTCTCCGGGACAGGGTTTGGCTACACCTTC.

This clone is a singleton in its sample. The chain employs TRBV11-1 and TRBJ2-2; D is possibly TRBD2 (7 bases). V dropped 1 base and J dropped 4 bases, with 13 bases sitting between them. The V gene's germline CDR1 is SGHAT and CDR2 FQDESV (reference sequence). The CDR3 is 16 amino acids. The DNA for the CDR3 is TGTGCCAGCAGCTTAGGCGGGGGCTGGGGCACCGGGGAGCTGTTTTTT. It yields the protein CASSLGGGWGTGELFF.

This clone has a handful of counts. The CDR3 spells CASSPLSGANVLTF. CDR3 bases: TGTGCCAGCAGCCCTCTGTCTGGGGCCAACGTCCTGACTTTC. V gene TRBV6-2 or TRBV6-3 combines with J gene TRBJ2-6, with D uncertain. The CDR3 is made up of 14 amino acids. Germline V CDR1 and CDR2: MNHEY, SVGEGT. The V end was cut by 6 bases, the J end by 1 base, with 7 bases between.

The genes are TRBV4-3 and TRBJ1-2, with TRBD1 identical over 9 bases. The germline V gene has CDR1 LGHNA and CDR2 YSLEER. V shed 1 base and J 7 bases; nucleotides not matched to a gene: 10. The CDR3 contains 16 residues. The CDR3 sequence: CASSQGLQQGASGYTF. CDR3 in DNA: TGCGCCAGCAGCCAAGGCTTACAACAGGGGGCAAGTGGCTACACCTTC.

This sequence joins TRBV5-6 and TRBJ2-1; D gene uncertain. Germline CDR1 is SGHDT and CDR2 is YYEEEE. The CDR3 contains 16 residues. Trimming left V 0 bases short and J 7 bases short, with 17 bases between. CDR3 in DNA: TGTGCCAGCAGCTTGGGGGCAGGAATGCGGCTAAATGAGCAGTTCTTC. Encoded protein: CASSLGAGMRLNEQFF.

This chain joins TRBV12-2 and TRBJ2-7. TRBV12-2 is reported as a pseudogene. This CDR3 comprises 16 residues. The chain's CDR3 is CASRLEGSIISYEQYF. The CDR3 DNA sequence: TGTGCAAGTCGCTTAGAAGGGTCGATTATCTCCTACGAGCAGTACTTC.

The chain is built from TRBV6-5 and TRBJ2-4; 8 nucleotides align to TRBD1. Germline-derived CDR1 and CDR2 are MNHEY and SVGAGI. The CDR3 contains 15 residues. Trimming at V came to 4 bases and at J to 3 bases, leaving 5 bases not matched to a gene. In DNA, the CDR3 is TGTGCCAGCAGTTCCGGACAGGGCTACAAAAACATTCAGTACTTC. Protein sequence: CASSSGQGYKNIQYF.

V and J are TRBV7-9 and TRBJ2-4; 10 bases align to TRBD2. Germline CDR1 SEHNR, CDR2 FQNEAQ (reference sequence). The CDR3 sequence is 19 residues long. V dropped 4 bases and J dropped 1; count of bases not matched to a gene: 13. The CDR3: CASSSQAGGEVWAKNIQYF. The CDR3 DNA reads TGTGCCAGCAGCTCACAAGCGGGAGGGGAGGTCTGGGCCAAAAACATTCAGTACTTC.

V gene TRBV12-5 combines with J gene TRBJ1-5; D is uncertain. Trimming cost V 7 bases and J 5 bases, with 9 bases left between them. CDR3 size: 12 residues. Germline CDR1 reads LGHNT; CDR2 reads FRNRAP. CDR3 loop: CASDISDQPQHF. The CDR3 coding sequence is TGTGCTAGTGATATCTCAGATCAGCCCCAGCATTTT.

The rearrangement joins TRBV6-6 to TRBJ2-2; D might be TRBD1 (6 bases). V was clipped by 7 bases and J by 5 bases, with 14 bases between them. The CDR3 runs to 14 residues. Per germline, CDR1 MNHNY and CDR2 SVGAGI (reference sequence). The CDR3 DNA reads TGTGCCAGCACTCCGGGACATTCTACCGGGGAGCTGTTTTTT. Its translation is CASTPGHSTGELFF.

As DNA, the CDR3 is TGTGCCAGCAGTCCTACATACCAAGAGACCCAGTACTTC. Residues: CASSPTYQETQYF. The chain carries TRBV2 and TRBJ2-5; D is unresolved. V lost 5 bases and J lost 0, with 7 bases in between. The CDR3 contains 13 residues. CDR1 and CDR2 from the germline V gene are SNHLY and FYNNEI.

The chain employs TRBV9 and TRBJ2-5; maybe TRBD2 (6 bases). The CDR3 runs to 13 residues. Per the germline V gene, CDR1 is SGDLS and CDR2 is YYNGEE. The ends were cut back, 1 base at V and 5 bases at J, with 9 bases in the middle. The CDR3 reads CASSVWGEETQYF. The CDR3 DNA is TGTGCCAGCAGCGTATGGGGGGAGGAGACCCAGTACTTC.

The V gene is TRBV9, the J gene TRBJ1-1; unclear D gene. This CDR3 contains 13 residues. Trimming stripped 0 bases from V and 0 bases from J, with 3 bases between. Germline V gene data show CDR1 as SGDLS and CDR2 as YYNGEE. CDR3 nucleotide sequence: TGTGCCAGCAGCGTAGGGATGAACACTGAAGCTTTCTTT. It is translated as CASSVGMNTEAFF.

The genes are TRBV5-6 and TRBJ1-6; D remains unclear. This CDR3 is built from 17 residues. Trimming stripped 4 bases from V and 1 base from J, with 15 bases between. The germline V gene encodes CDR1 SGHDT and CDR2 YYEEEE. CDR3 sequence: CASSPEPGRSYNSPLHF. In DNA, the CDR3 is TGTGCCAGCAGCCCCGAACCGGGGAGATCCTATAATTCACCCCTCCACTTT.

The gene calls are TRBV5-1 and TRBJ1-2; tentative D call: TRBD1 (6 bases). Germline V lookup: CDR1 SGHRS, CDR2 YFSETQ. The CDR3 sequence is 16 residues long. The V and J ends lost 0 bases and 0 bases respectively, with 12 bases between them. The CDR3 spells CASSLGGTPSNYGYTF. Here the CDR3 DNA reads TGCGCCAGCAGCTTGGGCGGGACACCATCTAACTATGGCTACACCTTC.

The rearrangement links TRBV3-1 (or the pseudogene TRBV3-2) to TRBJ2-5; perhaps TRBD2 as D (6 bases). Germline assignment: CDR1 LGHDT and CDR2 YNNKEL (reference sequence). The CDR3 has 17 residues. V was pared by 6 bases and J by 1 base, with 21 bases between. CDR3: CASSHPRSGPGQETQYF. The CDR3 bases are TGTGCCAGCAGTCATCCCCGCAGCGGGCCAGGCCAAGAGACCCAGTACTTC.